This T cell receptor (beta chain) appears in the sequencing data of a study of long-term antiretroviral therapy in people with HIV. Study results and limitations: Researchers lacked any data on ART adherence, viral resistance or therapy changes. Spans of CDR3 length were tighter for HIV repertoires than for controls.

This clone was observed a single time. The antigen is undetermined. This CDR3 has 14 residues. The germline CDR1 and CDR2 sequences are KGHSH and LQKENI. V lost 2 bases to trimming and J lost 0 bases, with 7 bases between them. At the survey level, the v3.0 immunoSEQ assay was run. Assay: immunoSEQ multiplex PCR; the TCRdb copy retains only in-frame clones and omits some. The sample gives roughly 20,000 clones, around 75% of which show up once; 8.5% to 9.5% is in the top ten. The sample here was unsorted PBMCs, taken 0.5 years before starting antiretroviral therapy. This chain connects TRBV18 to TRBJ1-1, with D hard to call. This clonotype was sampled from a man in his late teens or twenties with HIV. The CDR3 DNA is TGTGCCAGCTCACCAAAGGGAATGAACACTGAAGCTTTCTTT. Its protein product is CASSPKGMNTEAFF.